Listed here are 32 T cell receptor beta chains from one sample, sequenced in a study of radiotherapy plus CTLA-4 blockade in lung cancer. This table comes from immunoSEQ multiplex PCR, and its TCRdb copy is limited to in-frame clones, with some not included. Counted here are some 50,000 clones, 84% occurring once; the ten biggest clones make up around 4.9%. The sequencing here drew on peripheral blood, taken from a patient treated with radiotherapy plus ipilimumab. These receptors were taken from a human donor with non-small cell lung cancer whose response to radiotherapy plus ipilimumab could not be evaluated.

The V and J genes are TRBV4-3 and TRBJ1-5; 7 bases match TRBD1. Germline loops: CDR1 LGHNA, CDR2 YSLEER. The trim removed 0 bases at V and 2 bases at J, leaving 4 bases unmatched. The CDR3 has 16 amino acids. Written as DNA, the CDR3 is TGCGCCAGCAGCCAAGATTACAGGGGTGGCAATCAGCCCCAGCATTTT. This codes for CASSQDYRGGNQPQHF.

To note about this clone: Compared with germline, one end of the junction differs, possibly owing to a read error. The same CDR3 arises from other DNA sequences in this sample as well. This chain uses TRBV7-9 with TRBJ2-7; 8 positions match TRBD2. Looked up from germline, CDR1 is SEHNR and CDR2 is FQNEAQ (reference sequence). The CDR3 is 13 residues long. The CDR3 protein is CASSPRGGSEQYF. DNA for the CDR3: TGTGCCAGCAGCCCCCGCGGGGGGAGCGAGCAGTACTTT.

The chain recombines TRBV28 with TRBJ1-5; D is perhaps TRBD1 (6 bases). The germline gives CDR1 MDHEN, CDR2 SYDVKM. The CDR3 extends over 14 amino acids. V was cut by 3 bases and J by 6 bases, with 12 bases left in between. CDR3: CASSFNRARQPQHF. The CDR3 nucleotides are TGTGCCAGCAGTTTTAACAGGGCGCGTCAGCCCCAGCATTTT.

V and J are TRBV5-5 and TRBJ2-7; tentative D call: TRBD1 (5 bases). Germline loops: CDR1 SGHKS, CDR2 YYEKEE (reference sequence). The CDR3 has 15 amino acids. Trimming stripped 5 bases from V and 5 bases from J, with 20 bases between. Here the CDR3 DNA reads TGTGCCAGCAGTCAGGATCCATCAGGGTTCAACGAGCAGTACTTC. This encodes CASSQDPSGFNEQYF.

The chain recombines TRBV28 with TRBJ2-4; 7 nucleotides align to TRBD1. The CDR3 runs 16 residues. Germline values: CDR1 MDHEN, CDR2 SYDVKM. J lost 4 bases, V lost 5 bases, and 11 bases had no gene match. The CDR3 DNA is TGTGCCAGCAGTCACTACAGGGGCTTAGTGAAAAACATTCAGTACTTC. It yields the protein CASSHYRGLVKNIQYF.

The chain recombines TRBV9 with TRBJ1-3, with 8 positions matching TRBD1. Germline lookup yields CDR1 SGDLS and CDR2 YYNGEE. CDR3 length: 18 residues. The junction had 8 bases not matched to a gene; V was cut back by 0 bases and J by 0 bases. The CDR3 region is CASSVDPRQGSSGNTIYF. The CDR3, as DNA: TGTGCCAGCAGCGTAGACCCCCGACAGGGGAGCTCTGGAAACACCATATATTTT.

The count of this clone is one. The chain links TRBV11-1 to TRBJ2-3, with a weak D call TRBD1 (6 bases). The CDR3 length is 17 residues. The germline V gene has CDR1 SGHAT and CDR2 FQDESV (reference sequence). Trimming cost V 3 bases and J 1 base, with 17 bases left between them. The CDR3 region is CASSFPRDTFGTDTQYF. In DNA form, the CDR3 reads TGTGCCAGCAGCTTCCCTCGGGACACCTTCGGCACAGATACGCAGTATTTT.

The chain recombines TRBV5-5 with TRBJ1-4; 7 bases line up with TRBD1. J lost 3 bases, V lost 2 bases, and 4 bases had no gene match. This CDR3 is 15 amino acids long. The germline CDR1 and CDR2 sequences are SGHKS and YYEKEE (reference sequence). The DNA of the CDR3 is TGTGCCAGCAGCTTCTGGACAGGTTCTAATGAAAAACTGTTTTTT. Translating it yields CASSFWTGSNEKLFF.

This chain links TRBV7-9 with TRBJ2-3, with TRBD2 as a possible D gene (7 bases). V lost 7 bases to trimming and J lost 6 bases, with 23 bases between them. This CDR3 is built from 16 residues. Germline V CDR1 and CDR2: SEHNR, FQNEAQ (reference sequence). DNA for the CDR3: TGTGCCAGCACCACACCCGGCCGGGGGGCATGGGATACGCAGTATTTT. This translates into CASTTPGRGAWDTQYF.

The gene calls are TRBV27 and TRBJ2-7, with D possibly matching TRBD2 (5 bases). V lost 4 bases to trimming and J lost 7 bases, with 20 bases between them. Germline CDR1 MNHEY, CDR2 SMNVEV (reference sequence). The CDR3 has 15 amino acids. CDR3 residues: CASSSMGDRPGEQYF. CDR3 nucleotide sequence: TGTGCCAGCAGTTCTATGGGAGACCGGCCTGGGGAGCAGTACTTC.

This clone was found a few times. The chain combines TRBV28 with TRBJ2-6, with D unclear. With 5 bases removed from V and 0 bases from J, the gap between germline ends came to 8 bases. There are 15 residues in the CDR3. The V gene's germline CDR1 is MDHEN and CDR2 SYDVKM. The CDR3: CASSGGSSGANVLTF. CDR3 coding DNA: TGTGCCAGCAGTGGCGGCAGCTCTGGGGCCAACGTCCTGACTTTC.

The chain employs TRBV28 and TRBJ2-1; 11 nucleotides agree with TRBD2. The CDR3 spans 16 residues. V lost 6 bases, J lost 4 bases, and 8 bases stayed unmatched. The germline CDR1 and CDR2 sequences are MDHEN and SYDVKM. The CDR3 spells CASSKISGRGYNEQFF. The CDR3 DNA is TGTGCCAGCAGCAAAATTAGCGGGAGGGGGTACAATGAGCAGTTCTTC.

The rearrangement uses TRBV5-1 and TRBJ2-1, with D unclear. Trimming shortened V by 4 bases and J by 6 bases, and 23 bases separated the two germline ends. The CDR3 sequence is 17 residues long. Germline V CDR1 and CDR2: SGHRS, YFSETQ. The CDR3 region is CASSAQTFSSHGNEQFF. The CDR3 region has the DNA TGCGCCAGCAGCGCCCAAACTTTTTCCTCCCACGGCAATGAGCAGTTCTTC.

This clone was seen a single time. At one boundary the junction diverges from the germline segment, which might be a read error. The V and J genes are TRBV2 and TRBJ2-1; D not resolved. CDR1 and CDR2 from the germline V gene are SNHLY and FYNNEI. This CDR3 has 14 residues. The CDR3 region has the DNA TGTGCCAGCAGGGAAGACACGACCTACAATGAGCAGTTCTTC. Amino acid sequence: CASREDTTYNEQFF.

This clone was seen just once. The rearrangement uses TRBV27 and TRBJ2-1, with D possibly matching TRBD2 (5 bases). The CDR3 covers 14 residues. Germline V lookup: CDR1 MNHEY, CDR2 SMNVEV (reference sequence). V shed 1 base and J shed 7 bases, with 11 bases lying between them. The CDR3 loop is CASSLWLASNEQFF. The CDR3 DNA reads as TGTGCCAGCAGTTTATGGCTAGCATCAAATGAGCAGTTCTTC.

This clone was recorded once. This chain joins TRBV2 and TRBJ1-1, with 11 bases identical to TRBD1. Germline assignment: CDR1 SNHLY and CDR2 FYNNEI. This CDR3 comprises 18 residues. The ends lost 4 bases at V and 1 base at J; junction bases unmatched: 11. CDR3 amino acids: CASSVTGTGGLRNTEAFF. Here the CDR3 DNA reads TGTGCCAGCAGTGTAACTGGGACAGGGGGGTTGAGGAACACTGAAGCTTTCTTT.

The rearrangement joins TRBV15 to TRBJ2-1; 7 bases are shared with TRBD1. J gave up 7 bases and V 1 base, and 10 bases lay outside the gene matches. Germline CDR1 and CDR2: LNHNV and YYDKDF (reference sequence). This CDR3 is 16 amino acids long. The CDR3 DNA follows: TGTGCCACCAGCAGAGCTCTTGGGCAACAGGGGAATGAGCAGTTCTTC. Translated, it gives CATSRALGQQGNEQFF.

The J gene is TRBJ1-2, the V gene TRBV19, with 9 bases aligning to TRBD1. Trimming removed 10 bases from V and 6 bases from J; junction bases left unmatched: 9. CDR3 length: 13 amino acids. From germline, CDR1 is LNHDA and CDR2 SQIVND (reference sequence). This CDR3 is CATGDREAHGYTF. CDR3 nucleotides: TGTGCCACCGGGGACAGGGAAGCGCATGGCTACACCTTC.

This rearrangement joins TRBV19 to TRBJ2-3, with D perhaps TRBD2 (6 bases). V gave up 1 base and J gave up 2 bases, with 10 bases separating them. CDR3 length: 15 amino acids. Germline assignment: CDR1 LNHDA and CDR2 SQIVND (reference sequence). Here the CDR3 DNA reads TGTGCCAGTAGTATAGTCGGGGGACCCACAGATACGCAGTATTTT. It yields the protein CASSIVGGPTDTQYF.

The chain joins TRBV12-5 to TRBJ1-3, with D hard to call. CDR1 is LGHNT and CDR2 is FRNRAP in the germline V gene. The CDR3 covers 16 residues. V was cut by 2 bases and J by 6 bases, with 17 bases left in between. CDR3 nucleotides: TGTGCTAGTGGTTTGCTGGACTCTCTCGGGGAAAACACCATATATTTT. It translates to CASGLLDSLGENTIYF. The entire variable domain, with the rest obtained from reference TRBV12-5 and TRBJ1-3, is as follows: DARVTQTPRHKVTEMGQEVTMRCQPILGHNTVFWYRQTMMQGLELLAYFRNRAPLDDSGMPKDRFSAEMPDATLATLKIQPSEPRDSAVYFCASGLLDSLGENTIYFGEGSWLTVV.

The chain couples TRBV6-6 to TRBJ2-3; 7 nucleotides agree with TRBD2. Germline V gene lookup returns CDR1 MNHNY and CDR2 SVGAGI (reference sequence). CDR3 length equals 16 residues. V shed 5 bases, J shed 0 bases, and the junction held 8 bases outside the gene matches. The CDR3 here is CASSPISGISTDTQYF. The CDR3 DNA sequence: TGTGCCAGCAGTCCTATAAGCGGGATAAGCACAGATACGCAGTATTTT.

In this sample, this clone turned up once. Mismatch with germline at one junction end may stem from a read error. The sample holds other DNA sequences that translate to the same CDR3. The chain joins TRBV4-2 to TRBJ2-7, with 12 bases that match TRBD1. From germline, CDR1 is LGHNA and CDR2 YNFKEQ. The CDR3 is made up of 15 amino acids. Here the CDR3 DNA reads TGTGCCAGCAGCCAACCGGGACAGGGGGCCTATGAGCAGTACTTC. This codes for CASSQPGQGAYEQYF.

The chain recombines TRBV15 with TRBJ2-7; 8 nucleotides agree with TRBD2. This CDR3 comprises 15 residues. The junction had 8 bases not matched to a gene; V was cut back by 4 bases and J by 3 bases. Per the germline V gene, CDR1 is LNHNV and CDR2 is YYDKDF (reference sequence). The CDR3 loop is CATSKTSGSSYEQYF. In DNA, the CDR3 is TGTGCCACCAGCAAGACCAGCGGGAGCAGCTACGAGCAGTACTTC.

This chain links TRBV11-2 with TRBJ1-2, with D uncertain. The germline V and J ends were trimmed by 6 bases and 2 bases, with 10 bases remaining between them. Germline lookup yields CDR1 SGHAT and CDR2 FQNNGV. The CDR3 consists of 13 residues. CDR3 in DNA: TGTGCCAGCAGTTCTAGTACGAACTATGGCTACACCTTC. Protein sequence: CASSSSTNYGYTF.

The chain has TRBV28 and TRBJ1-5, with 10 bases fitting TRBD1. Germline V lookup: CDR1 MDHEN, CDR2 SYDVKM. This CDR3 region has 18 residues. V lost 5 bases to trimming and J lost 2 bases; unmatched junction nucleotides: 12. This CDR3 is CASSPGDRGSLGNQPQHF. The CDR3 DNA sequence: TGTGCCAGCAGTCCAGGGGACAGGGGTAGCCTGGGCAATCAGCCCCAGCATTTT.

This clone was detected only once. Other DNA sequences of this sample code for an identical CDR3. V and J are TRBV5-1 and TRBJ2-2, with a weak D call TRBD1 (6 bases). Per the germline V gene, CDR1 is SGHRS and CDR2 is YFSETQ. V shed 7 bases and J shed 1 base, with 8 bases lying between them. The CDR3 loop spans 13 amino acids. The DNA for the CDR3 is TGCGCCAGCCGAGGGGGGAACACCGGGGAGCTGTTTTTT. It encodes CASRGGNTGELFF.

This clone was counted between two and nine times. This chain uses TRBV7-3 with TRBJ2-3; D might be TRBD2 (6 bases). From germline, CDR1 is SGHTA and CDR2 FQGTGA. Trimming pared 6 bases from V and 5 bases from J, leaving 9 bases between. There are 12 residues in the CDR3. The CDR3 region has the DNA TGTGCCAGCAGGGGGCGGGGAGATACGCAGTATTTT. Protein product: CASRGRGDTQYF.

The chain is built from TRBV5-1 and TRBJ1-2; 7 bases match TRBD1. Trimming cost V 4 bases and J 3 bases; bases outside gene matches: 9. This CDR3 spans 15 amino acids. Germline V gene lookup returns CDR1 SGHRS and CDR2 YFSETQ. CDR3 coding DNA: TGCGCCAGCAGCCCCGAAGGGACAGTATACTATGGCTACACCTTC. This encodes CASSPEGTVYYGYTF.

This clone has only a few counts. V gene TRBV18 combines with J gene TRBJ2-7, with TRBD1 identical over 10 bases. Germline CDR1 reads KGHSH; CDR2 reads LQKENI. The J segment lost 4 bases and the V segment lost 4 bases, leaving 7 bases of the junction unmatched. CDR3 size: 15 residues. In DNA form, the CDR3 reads TGTGCCAGCTCACAAGCCGGGACAGGGGAATACGAGCAGTACTTC. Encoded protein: CASSQAGTGEYEQYF.

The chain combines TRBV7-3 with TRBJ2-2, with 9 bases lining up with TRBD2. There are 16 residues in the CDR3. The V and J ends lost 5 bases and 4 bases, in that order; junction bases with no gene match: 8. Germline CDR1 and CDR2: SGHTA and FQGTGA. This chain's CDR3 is CASSRGLAAGTGELFF. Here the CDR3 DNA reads TGTGCCAGCAGCCGGGGACTAGCTGCTGGCACCGGGGAGCTGTTTTTT.

The CDR3 spells CASDRDTSNQPQHF. Here the CDR3 DNA reads TGTGCCAGTGACAGGGACACCAGCAATCAGCCCCAGCATTTT. This chain links TRBV19 with TRBJ1-5; TRBD1 agrees at 7 bases. CDR3 length: 14 residues. Trimming cost V 8 bases and J 1 base; bases outside gene matches: 5. In germline, CDR1 is LNHDA, CDR2 SQIVND (reference sequence).

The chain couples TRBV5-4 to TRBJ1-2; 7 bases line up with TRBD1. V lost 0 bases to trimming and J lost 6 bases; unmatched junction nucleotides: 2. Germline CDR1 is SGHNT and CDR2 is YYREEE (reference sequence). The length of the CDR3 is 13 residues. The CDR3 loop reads CASSLDRGNGYTF. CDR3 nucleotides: TGTGCCAGCAGCTTGGACAGGGGTAATGGCTACACCTTC.